Presented here are 5 T cell receptor beta chains from one specimen sequenced in a study of blood T cell repertoires in COVID-19 (dated by TCRdb to the early 2020s). The library was built by means of the immunoSEQ multiplex PCR assay. TCRdb re-hosts the immuneACCESS table, in-frame sequences only. Its copies lack some clones; in the studies checked, an unresolved V gene accounts for under half of them, and the cause for the rest is not known. In all, the sample holds approximately 250,000 clones, and about nine tenths of those were seen once. In total, the top ten clones hold around 1.5% of the sample. The sample comprised peripheral blood. Receptors were obtained from a woman aged 55 to 70 who had recovered from COVID-19.

The genes are TRBV29-1 and TRBJ1-3; possibly TRBD1 for D (5 bases). In germline, CDR1 is SQVTM, CDR2 ANQGSEA. The CDR3 covers 13 residues. The V end lost 4 bases, the J end lost 5 bases, and 12 bases lay between the germline ends. The DNA for the CDR3 is TGCAGCGTTGGACAGATAGGACGAAACACCATATATTTT. Its protein is CSVGQIGRNTIYF.

V gene TRBV15 combines with J gene TRBJ1-5, with D perhaps TRBD1 (6 bases). CDR1 and CDR2 from the germline V gene are LNHNV and YYDKDF (reference sequence). The V gene lost 2 bases and the J gene lost 2 bases, with 10 bases spanning the gap. CDR3 length: 15 residues. CDR3 sequence (DNA): TGTGCCACCAGCAGAAACAGGGTAGGCAATCAGCCCCAGCATTTT. It translates to CATSRNRVGNQPQHF.

This clone was observed once. This chain connects TRBV7-8 to TRBJ1-3; TRBD1 matches 9 bases. J gave up 0 bases and V 4 bases, and 4 bases lay outside the gene matches. CDR3 length equals 16 residues. CDR1 and CDR2 from the germline V gene are SGHVS and FQNEAQ. The CDR3 is CASSSRDRASGNTIYF. DNA for the CDR3: TGTGCCAGCAGCTCCCGGGACAGGGCCTCTGGAAACACCATATATTTT. The entire variable domain, with the rest obtained from reference TRBV7-8 and TRBJ1-3, is as follows: GAGVSQSPRYKVAKRGQDVALRCDPISGHVSLFWYQQALGQGPEFLTYFQNEAQLDKSGLPSDRFFAERPEGSVSTLKIQRTQQEDSAVYLCASSSRDRASGNTIYFGEGSWLTVV.

The sample holds one count of this clone. V is TRBV6-5 and J is TRBJ1-3; D is unresolved. Germline V gives CDR1 MNHEY, CDR2 SVGAGI. V lost 2 bases and J 0 bases, leaving 11 bases between the germline ends. This CDR3 is 16 amino acids long. The CDR3: CASSYKIYSSGNTIYF. DNA of the CDR3: TGTGCCAGCAGTTACAAAATTTATAGCTCTGGAAACACCATATATTTT.

This chain links TRBV2 with TRBJ1-5; possible D gene TRBD1, 6 bases. With 6 bases removed from V and 3 bases from J, the gap between germline ends came to 21 bases. Per germline, CDR1 SNHLY and CDR2 FYNNEI. The CDR3 loop spans 17 amino acids. Written as DNA, the CDR3 is TGTGCCAGCAGCGGGGTGGGCGGGGGCCTAATCAATCAGCCCCAGCATTTT. This gives the protein CASSGVGGGLINQPQHF.